The clone carrying this TCR beta chain was picked up a small number of times. Antigen specificity is unknown. CDR3 length equals 17 residues. Per the germline V gene, CDR1 is LNHDA and CDR2 is SQIVND (reference sequence). Trimming took 5 bases from V and 0 from J; bases not matched to a gene: 8. Primers for the PCR totalled 60 Vbeta and 13 Jbeta. Generated by immunoSEQ multiplex PCR, the TCRdb table keeps only in-frame clones and is missing some. In the table there are over 150,000 clones, roughly 85% of which are singletons. The entry originates in a study of cytomegalovirus exposure and HLA in healthy donors. Findings and limits, study-wide: What TCR beta sequences reportedly achieved was accurate prediction of HLA-A and HLA-B alleles in most subjects. Despite most TCR sequences being rare, some public TCRs occurred in many donors. In a later analysis, TCR beta V- and J-gene trimming was associated with a missense DCLRE1C variant.

The source material was PBMCs. The chain couples TRBV19 to TRBJ2-5; 11 bases line up with TRBD2. The TCR comes from a man aged 25 to 40 in good health and CMV-seropositive. In nucleotides, the CDR3 is TGTGCCAGTAGTGCGATACTAGCGGGAGAGTACCAAGAGACCCAGTACTTC. This encodes CASSAILAGEYQETQYF.